This TCR beta chain is drawn from a study of T-cell reconstitution after alpha-beta-depleted transplantation in children. Study results and limitations: In some patients, recipient T cells and intrathymic progenitors surviving conditioning explained high day-60 diversity. Alpha-beta T cells about two months after transplant reportedly derived from several hundred expanded graft clones. Newly produced T cells mostly provided counts and TCRbeta diversity after one year, as hyperexpanded clones declined.

Germline CDR1 reads LGHNT; CDR2 reads FRNRAP. This CDR3 spans 13 amino acids. TCRbeta library preparation incorporated unique molecular identifiers. TCRdb analysed the PCR reads with MiXCR anew, one entry per CDR3 protein. The table records some 840,000 distinct CDR3 sequences, under 20% of them present only once. Comments on this clonotype: As yet, its antigen is unknown. The junction does not match germline at one end; this may be a read error.

The receptor was derived from a male patient aged 5 to 17 who had a stem cell transplant for acute lymphoblastic leukemia, so the T cells may come from the graft donor. The sample here was PBMCs, mostly from graft donor cells, taken 360 days after TCRalphabeta/CD19-depleted stem cell transplant. This rearrangement joins TRBV12-5 to TRBJ2-1; no clear D. CDR3 coding DNA: TGTGCTAGTGATTATAGCTCCTACAATAAGCAGTTCTTC. Amino acids: CASDYSSYNKQFF.